The 14 T cell receptor beta chains given below trace back to one sample, sequenced in a study of patients and donors after allogeneic stem cell transplantation. TCRdb itself ran the RT-PCR reads through MiXCR, one entry per CDR3 protein. The data show some 960,000 distinct CDR3 sequences, with about a sixth seen just once and 5.5% to 6.5% held by the top ten. Sequences were obtained from blood, either unsorted or a sorted T cell fraction (not recorded which). Source of these receptors: a human donor who was either an allogeneic HSCT recipient or a stem cell or donor lymphocyte infusion donor (not recorded which). It is not recorded whose cells these are; they may come from a transplant donor.

This clonotype came up a few times. The V and J genes are TRBV7-3 and TRBJ2-3; 8 bases map to TRBD2. The V gene's germline CDR1 is SGHTA and CDR2 FQGTGA. V lost 0 bases and J lost 3; bases outside the gene matches: 2. The CDR3 spans 15 residues. The CDR3 DNA reads as TGTGCCAGCAGCTTAACGGGACTAGTTACAGATACGCAGTATTTT. Amino acids: CASSLTGLVTDTQYF.

This clonotype came up many times. The chain employs TRBV29-1 and TRBJ1-2; maybe TRBD1 (5 bases). Trimming cost V 7 bases and J 4 bases, with 10 bases left between them. Germline V gives CDR1 SQVTM, CDR2 ANQGSEA. This CDR3 is built from 11 residues. The CDR3 sequence: CSAVTAYGYTF. The CDR3 nucleotides are TGCAGCGCCGTGACAGCCTATGGCTACACCTTC.

This clonotype was observed a handful of times. The rearrangement links TRBV20-1 to TRBJ2-4; TRBD1 matches 9 bases. V lost 3 bases to trimming and J lost 6 bases; unmatched junction nucleotides: 6. Germline V gene sequence: CDR1 DFQATT, CDR2 SNEGSKA (reference sequence). The CDR3 length is 14 residues. CDR3 residues: CSARAPGQGNIQYF. The CDR3, as DNA: TGCAGTGCTAGGGCACCGGGACAGGGAAACATTCAGTACTTC.

This clonotype was seen a handful of times. V and J are TRBV7-6 and TRBJ1-2, with no clear D. Trimming left V 0 bases short and J 3 bases short, with 5 bases between. This CDR3 comprises 13 residues. Germline-derived CDR1 and CDR2 are SGHVS and FNYEAQ. CDR3 residues: CASSLAKYYGYTF. In DNA form, the CDR3 reads TGTGCCAGCAGCTTAGCCAAATACTATGGCTACACCTTC.

This clonotype was counted a few times. The rearrangement joins TRBV20-1 to TRBJ2-1, with a weak D call TRBD2 (6 bases). V was pared by 1 base and J by 9 bases, with 13 bases between. The CDR3 totals 13 residues. Germline CDR1 and CDR2: DFQATT and SNEGSKA (reference sequence). CDR3 sequence reads: CSARVLATVEQFF. The CDR3, as DNA: TGCAGTGCTAGAGTTCTAGCGACTGTTGAGCAGTTCTTC.

The V and J genes are TRBV6-1 and TRBJ2-7; 9 bases fit TRBD1. The germline gives CDR1 MNHNS, CDR2 SASEGT. The CDR3 contains 15 residues. V was pared by 5 bases and J by 1 base, with 6 bases of the junction left unmatched. The CDR3 spells CASSTGQGRSYEQYF. CDR3 nucleotides: TGTGCCAGCAGTACCGGACAGGGGAGGTCCTACGAGCAGTACTTC.

This clonotype has just a few counts. The rearrangement links TRBV6-5 to TRBJ1-5; D uncertain. Trimming cost V 0 bases and J 9 bases, with 15 bases left between them. The CDR3 consists of 15 residues. CDR1 is MNHEY and CDR2 is SVGAGI in the germline V gene. CDR3 coding DNA: TGTGCCAGCAGTTACTCGGAGGGAATAGAGCGGCCCCAGCATTTT. Translated: CASSYSEGIERPQHF.

This clonotype was observed a handful of times. This rearrangement joins TRBV5-1 to TRBJ2-5; D call uncertain. From germline, CDR1 is SGHRS and CDR2 YFSETQ. V lost 0 bases and J 4 bases, leaving 10 bases between the germline ends. The CDR3 totals 14 residues. The CDR3 nucleotides are TGCGCCAGCAGCTTGGTTGCGGAGATAGAGACCCAGTACTTC. Translating gives CASSLVAEIETQYF.

A remark on this clonotype: It may be a read error: a sequence one base away is much more abundant. The chain uses TRBV12-3 or TRBV12-4 and TRBJ1-1; D is unclear. The CDR3 spans 13 residues. Trimming stripped 2 bases from V and 1 base from J, with 5 bases between. The CDR3 region is CASSLNWNTEAFF. In nucleotides, the CDR3 is TGTGCCAGCAGTTTAAACTGGAACACTGAAGCTTTCTTT.

The chain recombines TRBV30 with TRBJ2-1; no firm D call. CDR1 GTSNPN and CDR2 SVGIG come from the germline V gene (reference sequence). The germline V and J ends were trimmed by 5 bases and 0 bases, with 11 bases remaining between them. The CDR3 loop spans 14 amino acids. The CDR3 is CAWGFDSSYNEQFF. The DNA of the CDR3 is TGTGCCTGGGGATTTGACTCCTCCTACAATGAGCAGTTCTTC.

This clonotype was found a few times. This chain connects TRBV5-1 to TRBJ2-1; 9 bases fit TRBD1. The CDR3 has 15 residues. V lost 3 bases, J lost 7 bases, and 8 bases stayed unmatched. The germline gives CDR1 SGHRS, CDR2 YFSETQ. CDR3 amino acids: CASSYTGGSSNEQFF. The CDR3, as DNA: TGCGCCAGCAGCTACACAGGGGGCAGTAGTAATGAGCAGTTCTTC.

This clonotype was picked up a small number of times. The V call is TRBV5-6, the J call TRBJ2-1; D might be TRBD1 or TRBD2, each matching 6 bases. The V gene lost 4 bases and the J gene lost 2 bases, with 19 bases spanning the gap. The germline V gene encodes CDR1 SGHDT and CDR2 YYEEEE. This CDR3 contains 17 residues. The CDR3 sequence: CASSPDNGGKPYNEQFF. The CDR3, as DNA: TGTGCCAGCAGCCCCGATAACGGGGGCAAGCCCTACAATGAGCAGTTCTTC.

This clonotype has only a few counts. The genes are TRBV11-3 and TRBJ2-3; either TRBD1 or TRBD2 may fit D (6 bases each). Germline V gene sequence: CDR1 SGHNT, CDR2 YENEEA. The CDR3 is made up of 16 amino acids. V lost 4 bases to trimming and J lost 2 bases, with 16 bases between them. The CDR3: CASSWGRGVITDTQYF. CDR3 DNA: TGTGCCAGCAGCTGGGGTAGGGGGGTAATCACAGATACGCAGTATTTT. Full variable domain (missing parts from reference TRBV11-3 and TRBJ2-3): EAGVVQSPRYKIIEKKQPVAFWCNPISGHNTLYWYLQNLGQGPELLIRYENEEAVDDSQLPKDRFSAERLKGVDSTLKIQPAELGDSAVYLCASSWGRGVITDTQYFGPGTRLTVL.

The CDR3 nucleotides read TGCAGTGCTCTCCTCCGTGGGAATGAGCAGTTCTTC. This codes for CSALLRGNEQFF. V usage is TRBV20-1 and J usage is TRBJ2-1; no reliable D call. CDR1 and CDR2 from the germline V gene are DFQATT and SNEGSKA (reference sequence). Between the trimmed V and J ends, which lost 5 bases and 7 bases, there was a span of 12 bases. The CDR3 loop spans 12 amino acids.